The next 12 T cell receptor beta chains were all read from a single sample in a study of blood T cell repertoires in COVID-19. Sequencing used immunoSEQ multiplex PCR; TCRdb keeps in-frame clones, though not all of them. The profile shows 200,000 to 300,000 clones, 83% of them singletons. Sequencing was carried out using peripheral blood. These receptors all stem from a human donor in a cohort sampled during active COVID-19.

The chain employs TRBV19 and TRBJ2-3; 9 bases fit TRBD2. Germline-derived CDR1 and CDR2 are LNHDA and SQIVND (reference sequence). The length of the CDR3 is 15 residues. Trimming cost V 1 base and J 4 bases; bases outside gene matches: 3. CDR3 in amino acids: CASSIGSGRSDTQYF. The CDR3 DNA reads TGTGCCAGTAGTATAGGTAGCGGGAGATCAGATACGCAGTATTTT.

This clone has only one observation. The chain has TRBV10-3 and TRBJ1-4; 7 nucleotides match TRBD1. Germline loops: CDR1 ENHRY, CDR2 SYGVKD. J was trimmed by 0 bases and V by 8 bases; bases with no gene match: 3. The CDR3 extends over 14 amino acids. The CDR3 loop is CAIRQGTTNEKLFF. CDR3 bases: TGTGCCATCCGACAGGGAACAACTAATGAAAAACTGTTTTTT.

V usage is TRBV3-1 (or the pseudogene TRBV3-2) and J usage is TRBJ1-2; TRBD1 aligns across 10 bases. This CDR3 is 18 amino acids long. The germline gives CDR1 LGHDT, CDR2 YNNKEL (reference sequence). Unmatched junction bases numbered 9, after V lost 0 bases and J lost 2 bases. The CDR3 is CASSQDIGTGAINYGYTF. CDR3 nucleotides: TGTGCCAGCAGCCAAGATATCGGGACAGGGGCGATAAACTATGGCTACACCTTC.

This sequence joins TRBV10-3 and TRBJ1-5, with 9 nucleotides matching TRBD1. With 0 bases clipped from V and 4 bases from J, the junction kept 4 bases outside the gene matches. The CDR3 length is 16 residues. Per the germline V gene, CDR1 is ENHRY and CDR2 is SYGVKD. CDR3 in DNA: TGTGCCATCAGTGAGTCGGGACAGGGTGGGAATCAGCCCCAGCATTTT. It codes for CAISESGQGGNQPQHF.

The V and J genes are TRBV30 and TRBJ1-6; 8 bases line up with TRBD1. V lost 0 bases and J lost 5; bases outside the gene matches: 3. The CDR3 totals 15 residues. Germline V CDR1 and CDR2: GTSNPN, SVGIG (reference sequence). CDR3 protein: CAWSVPGGNNSPLHF. Here the CDR3 DNA reads TGTGCCTGGAGTGTACCAGGGGGCAATAATTCACCCCTCCACTTT. The full variable domain, completed using reference TRBV30 and TRBJ1-6, is SQTIHQWPATLVQPVGSPLSLECTVEGTSNPNLYWYRQAAGRGLQLLFYSVGIGQISSEVPQNLSASRPQDRQFILSSKKLLLSDSGFYLCAWSVPGGNNSPLHFGNGTRLTVT.

The CDR3 loop reads CASSSLTSGSYNEQFF. Written as DNA, the CDR3 is TGTGCCAGCAGCTCGCTGACTAGCGGGTCCTACAATGAGCAGTTCTTC. V is TRBV5-4 and J is TRBJ2-1; 10 bases match TRBD2. The CDR3 consists of 16 residues. Germline CDR1 is SGHNT and CDR2 is YYREEE (reference sequence). After removal of 3 bases from V and 1 base from J, the junction contained 4 bases not matched to a gene.

The chain recombines TRBV5-5 with TRBJ2-1; TRBD1 might be the D (6 bases). The CDR3 spans 16 residues. CDR1 and CDR2 (germline): SGHKS, YYEKEE (reference sequence). V was cut by 0 bases and J by 0 bases, with 10 bases left in between. The CDR3 nucleotides are TGTGCCAGCAGCTTGGCTGGGGGCAACTCCTACAATGAGCAGTTCTTC. Its protein is CASSLAGGNSYNEQFF.

This clone has just a few counts. The chain joins TRBV18 to TRBJ1-5; D is uncertain. The germline CDR1 and CDR2 sequences are KGHSH and LQKENI. This CDR3 region has 14 residues. Deletions cut 3 bases from V and 0 bases from J, with 6 bases between. The CDR3 DNA reads TGTGCCAGCTCACCGAGAGATAGCAATCAGCCCCAGCATTTT. This codes for CASSPRDSNQPQHF.

The chain joins TRBV5-5 to TRBJ1-1; no clear D gene. V dropped 7 bases and J dropped 5 bases, with 9 bases sitting between them. The CDR3 loop spans 11 amino acids. Germline V gives CDR1 SGHKS, CDR2 YYEKEE (reference sequence). The CDR3 protein is CASGRVTEAFF. Written as DNA, the CDR3 is TGTGCCAGCGGGAGGGTTACTGAAGCTTTCTTT.

The chain joins TRBV2 to TRBJ2-3, with 14 bases identical to TRBD2. CDR1 and CDR2 (germline): SNHLY, FYNNEI. There are 18 residues in the CDR3. Trimming cost V 4 bases and J 4 bases; bases outside gene matches: 10. The CDR3 bases are TGTGCCAGCAGTGGGAGGACTAGCGGGAGGATGGAGGCAGATACGCAGTATTTT. As protein: CASSGRTSGRMEADTQYF.

The chain carries TRBV10-2 and TRBJ2-1; 8 bases agree with TRBD2. Trimming at V came to 8 bases and at J to 7 bases, leaving 16 bases not matched to a gene. This CDR3 contains 16 residues. Germline-derived CDR1 and CDR2 are WSHSY and SAAADI. This chain's CDR3 is CASCPRGLGGPNEQFF. The CDR3 DNA is TGCGCCAGCTGTCCCCGGGGACTAGGGGGGCCAAATGAGCAGTTCTTC.

This clone was seen only once. The chain couples TRBV28 to TRBJ2-1; D perhaps matches TRBD2 (5 bases). The CDR3 contains 13 residues. Deletions cut 3 bases from V and 5 bases from J, with 8 bases between. The germline V gene encodes CDR1 MDHEN and CDR2 SYDVKM. The CDR3 loop reads CASSFVLDNEQFF. The DNA for the CDR3 is TGTGCCAGCAGTTTCGTACTAGACAATGAGCAGTTCTTC.